The next 29 T cell receptor beta chains were all read from a single sample in a study of blood T cells in healthy people across ages. Using a J-beta primer mix together with a sample-barcoded 5' primer, a second PCR was run for roughly 7 to 11 cycles. MiXCR, run by TCRdb on the 5' RACE reads, gives a single entry per CDR3 protein. The table records about 1.5 million distinct CDR3 sequences, 40% to 45% of them present only once. Sequencing was done on a sample of blood. Every receptor here comes from a woman aged 18-29 years in good health.

In the case of this clonotype: One end of the junction is discordant with germline, which a read error may explain. V usage is TRBV7-7 and J usage is TRBJ2-3; TRBD2 agrees at 7 bases. Germline loops: CDR1 SSHAT, CDR2 FNYEAQ (reference sequence). The CDR3 runs 15 residues. In DNA form, the CDR3 reads TGTGCTAGCAGCCCAGGACTAGGAGCCGCAGATACGCAGTATTTT. Translation: CASSPGLGAADTQYF.

This clonotype appeared a few times. The V call is TRBV10-3, the J call TRBJ1-1; D is uncertain. Looked up from germline, CDR1 is ENHRY and CDR2 is SYGVKD. The CDR3 has 14 amino acids. V lost 8 bases, J lost 1 base, and 14 bases lay in between. The CDR3 region is CAIASAGSNTEAFF. CDR3 bases: TGTGCCATCGCATCGGCAGGATCGAACACTGAAGCTTTCTTT.

This chain joins TRBV20-1 and TRBJ1-2; no reliable D call. There are 12 residues in the CDR3. The germline CDR1 and CDR2 sequences are DFQATT and SNEGSKA (reference sequence). The V end lost 2 bases, the J end lost 8 bases, and 12 bases lay between the germline ends. CDR3 sequence reads: CSARFRDDGYTF. The CDR3 coding sequence is TGCAGTGCTAGATTTAGAGATGACGGCTACACCTTC.

The chain uses TRBV3-1 and TRBJ2-7; D gene uncertain. V gave up 2 bases and J gave up 0 bases, with 8 bases separating them. The length of the CDR3 is 14 residues. CDR1 is LGHDT and CDR2 is YNNKEL in the germline V gene (reference sequence). The CDR3 nucleotides are TGTGCCAGCAGCCAAACGCGGAGCTCCTACGAGCAGTACTTC. It translates to CASSQTRSSYEQYF.

This sequence joins TRBV4-1 and TRBJ1-1, with D unclear. The CDR3 consists of 13 residues. V gave up 0 bases and J gave up 11 bases, with 13 bases separating them. Germline V gene data show CDR1 as MGHRA and CDR2 as YSYEKL. As DNA, the CDR3 is TGCGCCAGCAGCCAAGATCGAGGGAATTTGGCTTTCTTT. It translates to CASSQDRGNLAFF.

This clonotype was picked up one time. The V call is TRBV2, the J call TRBJ2-7, with 11 positions matching TRBD2. This CDR3 has 17 amino acids. V dropped 4 bases and J dropped 6; count of bases not matched to a gene: 14. Germline V CDR1 and CDR2: SNHLY, FYNNEI. The CDR3 loop is CASSGPNTSGRVLEQYF. CDR3 DNA sequence: TGTGCCAGCAGTGGGCCCAACACTAGCGGGAGAGTTCTCGAGCAGTACTTC.

The V call is TRBV4-2, the J call TRBJ2-3; 9 bases are shared with TRBD1. Unmatched junction bases numbered 4, after V lost 0 bases and J lost 3 bases. Germline values: CDR1 LGHNA, CDR2 YNFKEQ. This CDR3 has 16 residues. CDR3 region: CASSQELQGATDTQYF. As DNA, the CDR3 is TGTGCCAGCAGCCAAGAACTACAGGGGGCGACAGATACGCAGTATTTT.

Only a few counts were recorded for this clonotype. The chain carries TRBV29-1 and TRBJ2-3; D call uncertain. The V gene lost 5 bases and the J gene lost 2 bases, with 11 bases spanning the gap. CDR1 and CDR2 (germline): SQVTM, ANQGSEA. This CDR3 is built from 13 residues. CDR3 in DNA: TGCAGCGTTAGTCCATATACCACAGATACGCAGTATTTT. Encoded protein: CSVSPYTTDTQYF.

CDR3 amino acids: CATSVLGGLDTGELFF. As DNA, the CDR3 is TGTGCCACCAGTGTTCTCGGAGGGCTCGACACCGGGGAGCTGTTTTTT. The V gene is TRBV24-1, the J gene TRBJ2-2, with TRBD2 as a possible D gene (6 bases). With 5 bases removed from V and 3 bases from J, the gap between germline ends came to 15 bases. The germline V gene has CDR1 KGHDR and CDR2 SFDVKD. This CDR3 contains 16 residues.

The chain uses TRBV15 and TRBJ2-7, with D maybe TRBD1 (5 bases). Per the germline V gene, CDR1 is LNHNV and CDR2 is YYDKDF (reference sequence). Deletions cut 4 bases from V and 0 bases from J, with 13 bases between. This CDR3 spans 15 amino acids. CDR3 nucleotide sequence: TGTGCCACCAGCACCCTCGTGACAGCCTCCTACGAGCAGTACTTC. It specifies CATSTLVTASYEQYF.

The chain joins TRBV11-2 to TRBJ2-5; D uncertain. The V gene's germline CDR1 is SGHAT and CDR2 FQNNGV. This CDR3 has 12 residues. V shed 7 bases and J shed 0 bases, with 6 bases lying between them. The CDR3 here is CASTSYQETQYF. DNA of the CDR3: TGTGCCAGCACTTCCTACCAAGAGACCCAGTACTTC.

This sequence joins TRBV28 and TRBJ2-7; 9 bases are shared with TRBD1. The CDR3 sequence is 14 residues long. Germline-derived CDR1 and CDR2 are MDHEN and SYDVKM. After removal of 6 bases from V and 0 bases from J, the junction contained 3 bases not matched to a gene. The CDR3 nucleotides read TGTGCCAGCAGGACGACAGGGGGCTCCTACGAGCAGTACTTC. Its protein product is CASRTTGGSYEQYF. The full variable domain, its missing parts supplied by reference TRBV28 and TRBJ2-7, is DVKVTQSSRYLVKRTGEKVFLECVQDMDHENMFWYRQDPGLGLRLIYFSYDVKMKEKGDIPEGYSVSREKKERFSLILESASTNQTSMYLCASRTTGGSYEQYFGPGTRLTVT.

The chain couples TRBV7-9 to TRBJ2-1; unclear D gene. Germline V gene sequence: CDR1 SEHNR, CDR2 FQNEAQ (reference sequence). Trimming shortened V by 4 bases and J by 9 bases, and 16 bases separated the two germline ends. This CDR3 spans 14 amino acids. The CDR3 region is CASSSLLGRGEQFF. DNA for the CDR3: TGTGCCAGCAGCTCCCTCTTGGGCCGTGGTGAGCAGTTCTTC.

In its sample, this clonotype was seen a few times. This chain uses TRBV5-1 with TRBJ2-7, with D unclear. Germline V lookup: CDR1 SGHRS, CDR2 YFSETQ. The CDR3 has 13 residues. Trimming stripped 3 bases from V and 3 bases from J, with 10 bases between. The chain's CDR3 is CASSWAGNYEQYF. The CDR3 nucleotides read TGCGCCAGCAGCTGGGCTGGAAACTACGAGCAGTACTTC.

The chain joins TRBV27 to TRBJ2-5, with D uncertain. The DNA end is more similar to TRBJ2-7, so the J call may be wrong. The CDR3 runs 15 residues. Germline values: CDR1 MNHEY, CDR2 SMNVEV (reference sequence). CDR3 DNA sequence: TGTGCCAGCAGTTTCTTTTCGGCAACTACCTACGAGCAGTACTTC. As protein: CASSFFSATTYEQYF.

This clonotype was seen once. A read error may produce the germline difference seen at one junction end. This chain links TRBV11-2 with TRBJ2-3; the D gene is possibly TRBD1 (5 bases). Per germline, CDR1 SGHAT and CDR2 FQNNGV. This CDR3 has 15 residues. The DNA of the CDR3 is TGTGCCAACAGCTCAGACATTACTCTCACAGGTACGCAGTATTTT. It yields the protein CANSSDITLTGTQYF.

The chain carries TRBV2 and TRBJ2-1, with TRBD2 identical over 9 bases. V lost 5 bases, J lost 7 bases, and 9 bases stayed unmatched. The CDR3 covers 15 residues. Germline CDR1 SNHLY, CDR2 FYNNEI. The CDR3, as DNA: TGTGCCAGCAGTTATAGCGGGGGCTGGGTGAATGAGCAGTTCTTC. This translates into CASSYSGGWVNEQFF.

V is TRBV2 and J is TRBJ2-1; D gene ambiguous. The CDR3 runs to 10 residues. Germline CDR1 SNHLY, CDR2 FYNNEI. V was trimmed by 3 bases and J by 10 bases, leaving 4 bases between them. The CDR3 nucleotides read TGTGCCAGCAGTGACAGGGAGCAGTTCTTC. Protein sequence: CASSDREQFF.

The table lists this clonotype with a few counts. The J gene is TRBJ2-7, the V gene TRBV29-1; D possibly corresponds to TRBD2 (5 bases). Germline V gene lookup returns CDR1 SQVTM and CDR2 ANQGSEA. V was shortened by 1 base and J by 3 bases, with 7 bases between the two germline ends. The CDR3 is made up of 12 amino acids. The CDR3 is CSVEVEGYEQYF. The CDR3 DNA sequence: TGCAGCGTTGAAGTCGAGGGCTACGAGCAGTACTTC.

The sample holds a few counts of this clonotype. This chain joins TRBV10-3 and TRBJ1-2; 9 bases are a match to TRBD1. The CDR3 loop spans 15 amino acids. Trimming took 0 bases from V and 4 from J; bases not matched to a gene: 3. CDR1 is ENHRY, CDR2 SYGVKD, per germline. CDR3: CAISESGTGSYGYTF. The CDR3 bases are TGTGCCATCAGTGAGTCCGGGACAGGGAGCTATGGCTACACCTTC.

This clonotype was seen only a few times. The CDR3 region is CSAPDSKSYNEQFF. As DNA, the CDR3 is TGCAGTGCCCCCGACTCCAAGTCCTACAATGAGCAGTTCTTC. The chain recombines TRBV20-1 with TRBJ2-1; D unclear. CDR3 length equals 14 residues. Per the germline V gene, CDR1 is DFQATT and CDR2 is SNEGSKA (reference sequence). Trimming took off 6 bases at V and 1 base at J, with 13 bases between the two ends.

The chain joins TRBV20-1 to TRBJ1-6; no clear D. Trimming cost V 2 bases and J 6 bases, with 14 bases left between them. Germline V gene lookup returns CDR1 DFQATT and CDR2 SNEGSKA (reference sequence). This CDR3 region has 15 residues. CDR3 coding DNA: TGCAGTGCTAGAATCGGGAAGCCAACTAATTCACCCCTCCACTTT. The encoded protein is CSARIGKPTNSPLHF.

This clonotype was detected only a few times. The chain is built from TRBV6-5 and TRBJ2-7, with TRBD1 as a possible D gene (5 bases). The DNA end lines up better with TRBJ2-5; the J call may be wrong. The germline V gene has CDR1 MNHEY and CDR2 SVGAGI. The CDR3 spans 11 residues. CDR3 region: CASRQDETQYF. In DNA form, the CDR3 reads TGTGCCAGCAGACAGGACGAGACCCAGTACTTC.

V is TRBV7-9 and J is TRBJ1-1; a possible D gene is TRBD1 (6 bases). Trimming took off 4 bases at V and 3 bases at J, with 15 bases between the two ends. The CDR3 covers 15 residues. Germline CDR1 reads SEHNR; CDR2 reads FQNEAQ (reference sequence). CDR3: CASSSGQPGDTEAFF. CDR3 coding DNA: TGTGCCAGCAGCTCCGGACAGCCAGGGGACACTGAAGCTTTCTTT.

The CDR3 DNA reads as TGTGCCAGCAGCCCGGGACTAGGGTTCTACGAGCAGTACTTC. Translated: CASSPGLGFYEQYF. This rearrangement joins TRBV2 to TRBJ2-7; 8 bases align to TRBD2. Trimming cost V 6 bases and J 3 bases; bases outside gene matches: 7. This CDR3 has 14 amino acids. CDR1 and CDR2 (germline): SNHLY, FYNNEI.

In nucleotides, the CDR3 is TGCAGTGCTAGTTGGGCCCTTTGGAATGAGCAGTTCTTC. Its translation is CSASWALWNEQFF. The chain carries TRBV20-1 and TRBJ2-1; D gene ambiguous. The CDR3 is 13 amino acids. Per the germline V gene, CDR1 is DFQATT and CDR2 is SNEGSKA (reference sequence). V lost 3 bases and J lost 7, with 13 bases in between.

The chain is built from TRBV15 and TRBJ2-3; TRBD2 matches at 7 bases. The germline V gene has CDR1 LNHNV and CDR2 YYDKDF (reference sequence). V lost 0 bases, J lost 6 bases, and 6 bases stayed unmatched. CDR3 length: 15 residues. CDR3 sequence reads: CATSRDPASGDTQYF. The DNA for the CDR3 is TGTGCCACCAGCAGAGATCCAGCTAGCGGCGATACGCAGTATTTT. The complete variable domain, with remaining parts taken from reference TRBV15 and TRBJ2-3, reads DAMVIQNPRYQVTQFGKPVTLSCSQTLNHNVMYWYQQKSSQAPKLLFHYYDKDFNNEADTPDNFQSRRPNTSFCFLDIRSPGLGDTAMYLCATSRDPASGDTQYFGPGTRLTVL.

The J gene is TRBJ2-1, the V gene TRBV7-3; 7 nucleotides line up with TRBD2. Trimming cost V 4 bases and J 5 bases; bases outside gene matches: 2. Germline-derived CDR1 and CDR2 are SGHTA and FQGTGA. The CDR3 spans 13 residues. CDR3 amino acids: CASSSTSDNEQFF. The CDR3 DNA is TGTGCCAGCAGCTCTACTAGCGACAATGAGCAGTTCTTC.

J is TRBJ2-3 and V is TRBV4-2; 10 bases are a match to TRBD2. V was clipped by 10 bases and J by 1 base; unmatched bases: 14. The CDR3 sequence is 17 residues long. Germline CDR1 and CDR2: LGHNA and YNFKEQ. Here the CDR3 DNA reads TGTGCCAACCAAGTAGGGGATCTAGCGGGGGGCACAGATACGCAGTATTTT. It specifies CANQVGDLAGGTDTQYF.